The sample holds many counts of the clone carrying this T cell receptor (beta chain). The time point is: newly diagnosed GD, antithyroid drugs for less than 3 months. The TCR library used RNA extracted from PBMCs. American Thyroid Association guidelines defined Graves' disease diagnosis. An endocrinology unit in Xi'an, China, supplied the patients. This entry is derived from a study of regulatory T cells in long-lasting Graves disease. The CDR3 covers 13 residues. Trimming cost V 5 bases and J 4 bases, with 12 bases left between them. CDR1 and CDR2 (germline): SNHLY, FYNNEI. HTBI primers from iRepertoire and Arm-PCR of CDR3 regions yielded the TCR beta libraries. TCRdb reprocessed the multiplex PCR reads via MiXCR and lists one record per CDR3 protein. The data hold about 420,000 distinct CDR3 sequences, with roughly 15% observed a single time. These data were also reused for a study on T cells in Graves' hyperthyroidism and ophthalmopathy.

This chain uses TRBV2 with TRBJ2-7; D gene uncertain. Source: peripheral blood mononuclear cells (PBMCs), taken at new diagnosis, from a patient treated with antithyroid drugs. This receptor was obtained from a young woman with Graves disease. CDR3 nucleotide sequence: TGTGCCAGCAGTAGGAATATAGCATACGAGCAGTACTTC. Protein sequence: CASSRNIAYEQYF.